This T cell receptor beta chain came from a study of blood T cell repertoires in COVID-19. Study overall: PBMCs, B-cell-depleted T cells, or T cells provided the cDNA or gDNA that made up the material.

The CDR3 contains 15 residues. CDR1 and CDR2 from the germline V gene are SGHVS and FNYEAQ. V lost 1 base and J 7 bases, leaving 14 bases between the germline ends. The method was immunoSEQ multiplex PCR; TCRdb's version includes in-frame clones alone and lacks a portion of them. Seen here are approximately 280,000 clones, more than 85% observed once, and the top ten hold about 4.6%. The TCR was taken from a man between 40 and 49 years old with acute or convalescent COVID-19. The V gene is TRBV7-6, the J gene TRBJ2-1, with D possibly being TRBD2 (5 bases). The sequenced sample consisted of peripheral blood. CDR3 DNA sequence: TGTGCCAGCAGCTTAGGGCTAAGAGGGTATAATGAGCAGTTCTTC. This codes for CASSLGLRGYNEQFF.